Listed below are T cell receptor beta chains from one sample, sequenced in a study of CD8+ T cells in alopecia areata. Some clones are missing from TCRdb's copy, which holds only in-frame ones; the method was immunoSEQ multiplex PCR. The table has about 190,000 clones, 60% seen once. Specimen: CD4+ T cells sorted from blood, collected at week 24, from a patient treated with tofacitinib. These receptors were taken from a human donor with alopecia areata. The CDR3 runs from the conserved cysteine through the conserved F or W. Fields, in order: J gene, V gene, D gene, clone size, CDR3 protein, CDR3 DNA. The D gene is left open where the match is weak. Rows give clone size only sometimes, using once, few, many, or a class for an expanded clone.

TRBJ2-1 TRBV11-2 . . CASSFGGSSYNEQFF TGTGCCAGCAGCTTTGGGGGCAGCTCCTACAATGAGCAGTTCTTC
TRBJ2-3 TRBV4-3 . . CASSQDPGPPGDTQYF TGCGCCAGCAGCCAAGATCCCGGGCCGCCCGGGGATACGCAGTATTTT
TRBJ1-2 TRBV29-1 . few CSVDTGPGNYGYTF TGCAGCGTTGATACAGGGCCGGGGAACTATGGCTACACCTTC
TRBJ2-3 TRBV6-5 TRBD1 . CAIGQGTDTQYF TGTGCCATCGGACAGGGCACAGATACGCAGTATTTT
TRBJ1-2 TRBV29-1 . . CSARDTLLDGYTF TGCAGCGCTCGGGACACCCTGCTGGATGGCTACACCTTC
TRBJ2-3 TRBV12-5 . once CASGLFPSGGGTQYF TGTGCTAGTGGTTTGTTCCCCTCTGGGGGAGGTACGCAGTATTTT
TRBJ2-7 TRBV5-1 . . CASSLDGGPYEQYF TGCGCCAGCAGCTTGGATGGGGGTCCCTACGAGCAGTACTTC
TRBJ2-3 TRBV5-1 TRBD1 . CASRGQGHSTDTQYF TGCGCCAGCAGAGGACAGGGCCATAGCACAGATACGCAGTATTTT
TRBJ2-6 TRBV11-1 . once CASSFPGSLSGANVLTF TGTGCCAGCAGCTTCCCCGGGTCCCTCTCTGGGGCCAACGTCCTGACTTTC
TRBJ1-6 TRBV30 TRBD1 . CAWMGQGNSPLHF TGTGCCTGGATGGGACAGGGAAACTCACCCCTCCACTTT
TRBJ1-5 TRBV2 . . CASSAQTNQPQHF TGTGCCAGCAGTGCGCAAACTAATCAGCCCCAGCATTTT
TRBJ1-2 TRBV27 TRBD1 . CASSPWTGGDGYTF TGTGCCAGCAGTCCTTGGACAGGGGGCGACGGCTACACCTTC
TRBJ2-4 TRBV15 . many CATSRDKGGKNIQYF TGTGCCACCAGCAGAGATAAAGGGGGCAAAAACATTCAGTACTTC
TRBJ1-5 TRBV29-1 . once CSVEVGSGSNQPQHF TGCAGCGTTGAAGTAGGTTCGGGGAGCAATCAGCCCCAGCATTTT
TRBJ2-3 TRBV5-1 TRBD1 few CASSGGQSTDTQYF TGCGCCAGCAGCGGGGGACAGAGCACAGATACGCAGTATTTT
TRBJ2-7 TRBV2 . . CASRRPSYEQYF TGTGCCAGCAGGAGGCCGTCCTACGAGCAGTACTTC
TRBJ2-4 TRBV7-2 . . CASSLQQALAKNIQYF TGTGCCAGCAGCTTACAACAGGCTCTAGCCAAAAACATTCAGTACTTC
TRBJ1-5 TRBV7-2 TRBD1 . CASSPSGTGNQPQHF TGTGCCAGCAGCCCCTCCGGGACAGGGAATCAGCCCCAGCATTTT
TRBJ1-4 TRBV30 TRBD1 . CAWSVPRDRTNEKLFF TGTGCCTGGAGTGTCCCCCGGGACAGGACTAATGAAAAACTGTTTTTT
TRBJ2-5 TRBV29-1 . . CSVVSAETQYF TGCAGCGTTGTTAGTGCGGAGACCCAGTACTTC
TRBJ2-7 TRBV30 . . CAWSASGTEQYF TGTGCCTGGAGCGCCTCGGGGACCGAGCAGTACTTC
TRBJ1-5 TRBV5-6 . . CASSLRVDQPQHF TGTGCCAGCAGCTTAAGAGTGGATCAGCCCCAGCATTTT
TRBJ1-1 TRBV5-1 . . CASSLNSANTEAFF TGCGCCAGCAGCTTGAACAGTGCGAACACTGAAGCTTTCTTT
TRBJ2-7 TRBV29-1 TRBD1 . CSVLGLDRVDFYEQYF TGCAGCGTGCTCGGGCTGGACAGGGTGGATTTTTACGAGCAGTACTTC
TRBJ2-7 TRBV2 TRBD1 . CASSGGQKVSEQYF TGTGCCAGCAGTGGGGGACAGAAGGTTTCCGAGCAGTACTTC
TRBJ2-1 TRBV5-1 . few CASSLGSYNEQFF TGCGCCAGCAGCTTGGGATCCTACAATGAGCAGTTCTTC
TRBJ1-2 TRBV27 TRBD1 few CASSFQGARSGYTF TGTGCCAGCAGTTTTCAGGGGGCAAGGAGCGGCTACACCTTC
TRBJ1-5 TRBV7-2 . . CASSLDTTGVRPQHF TGTGCCAGCAGCTTAGACACCACAGGCGTCCGGCCCCAGCATTTT
TRBJ2-2 TRBV29-1 . . CSVRRRNTGELFF TGCAGCGTTAGACGACGAAACACCGGGGAGCTGTTTTTT
TRBJ1-1 TRBV5-1 TRBD1 once CASSSMGQPEAFF TGCGCCAGCAGCTCGATGGGACAGCCCGAAGCTTTCTTT
TRBJ1-6 TRBV7-2 . . CASGLWSPLHF TGTGCCAGCGGACTTTGGTCACCCCTCCACTTT
TRBJ2-1 TRBV7-3 TRBD2 once CASSPNPSGAFNEQFF TGTGCCAGCAGCCCCAACCCTAGCGGGGCTTTCAATGAGCAGTTCTTC
TRBJ1-1 TRBV5-1 . many CASSLAGKNTEAFF TGCGCCAGCAGCTTGGCAGGGAAGAACACTGAAGCTTTCTTT
TRBJ2-1 TRBV4-2 TRBD2 . CASSQGTSGVGEQFF TGTGCCAGCAGCCAAGGTACTAGCGGGGTGGGTGAGCAGTTCTTC
TRBJ1-5 TRBV10-3 . . CAISESGVGNQPQHF TGTGCCATCAGTGAGTCGGGGGTTGGGAATCAGCCCCAGCATTTT
TRBJ2-3 TRBV29-1 TRBD2 once CSVGTSGVTDTQYF TGCAGCGTTGGGACTAGCGGGGTAACAGATACGCAGTATTTT
TRBJ2-5 TRBV2 TRBD1 few CASSEGTGGETQYF TGTGCCAGCAGTGAAGGGACAGGTGGAGAGACCCAGTACTTC
TRBJ2-5 TRBV11-2 TRBD2 few CASSLEPGGIKETQYF TGTGCCAGCAGCTTAGAACCGGGGGGAATCAAAGAGACCCAGTACTTC
TRBJ2-2 TRBV19 . . CASTKTGTTGELFF TGTGCCAGTACTAAAACAGGGACTACCGGGGAGCTGTTTTTT
TRBJ2-7 TRBV28 . . CASSRDRSYEQYF TGTGCCAGCAGCCGCGACAGATCCTACGAGCAGTACTTC
TRBJ2-3 TRBV29-1 . . CSVSRESSTDTQYF TGCAGCGTCTCCCGGGAATCCAGCACAGATACGCAGTATTTT
TRBJ1-2 TRBV5-1 . . CASTLGQGRGYTF TGCGCCAGCACCCTTGGGCAGGGCCGTGGCTACACCTTC
TRBJ1-2 TRBV7-2 . . CASSDRRDYGYTF TGTGCCAGCAGCGACAGACGGGACTATGGCTACACCTTC
TRBJ1-2 TRBV29-1 TRBD1 few CSATGVANYGYTF TGCAGCGCTACAGGGGTGGCTAACTATGGCTACACCTTC
TRBJ2-7 TRBV20-1 . . CSASFGYEQYF TGCAGTGCTAGTTTCGGATACGAGCAGTACTTC